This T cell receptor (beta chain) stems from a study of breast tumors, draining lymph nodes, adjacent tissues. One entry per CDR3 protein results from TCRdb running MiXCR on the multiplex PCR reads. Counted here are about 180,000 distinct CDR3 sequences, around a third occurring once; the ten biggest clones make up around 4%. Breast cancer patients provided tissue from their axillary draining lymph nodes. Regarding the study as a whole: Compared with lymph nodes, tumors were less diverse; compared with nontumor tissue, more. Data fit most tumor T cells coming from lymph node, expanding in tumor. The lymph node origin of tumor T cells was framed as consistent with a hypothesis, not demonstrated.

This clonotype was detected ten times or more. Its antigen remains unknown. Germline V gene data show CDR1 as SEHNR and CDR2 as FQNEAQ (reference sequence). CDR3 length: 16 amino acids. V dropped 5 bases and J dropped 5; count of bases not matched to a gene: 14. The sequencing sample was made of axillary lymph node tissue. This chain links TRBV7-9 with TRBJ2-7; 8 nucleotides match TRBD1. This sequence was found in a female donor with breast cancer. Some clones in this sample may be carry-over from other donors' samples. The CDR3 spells CASSPYTGGLGDEQYF. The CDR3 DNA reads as TGTGCCAGCAGCCCGTATACAGGGGGTCTAGGCGACGAGCAGTACTTC. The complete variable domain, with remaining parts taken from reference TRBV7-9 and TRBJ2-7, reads DTGVSQNPRHKITKRGQNVTFRCDPISEHNRLYWYRQTLGQGPEFLTYFQNEAQLEKSRLLSDRFSAERPKGSFSTLEIQRTEQGDSAMYLCASSPYTGGLGDEQYFGPGTRLTVT.